The 15 T cell receptor beta chains reported below all come from one sample, sequenced in a study of shared clonotypes between healthy human individuals. Using immunoSEQ multiplex PCR, the repertoire was profiled, and TCRdb retains in-frame clones only, with some absent. The sample includes 1.5 million to 2.5 million clones, about 94% of them seen just once. CD45RO-negative, CCR7-selected cells formed the naive CD8 fraction, which excluded terminally differentiated effector memory CD45RA+ cells. Source material: naive CD8+ T cells sorted from blood. Receptor source: a man aged 18 to 29 in good health.

Of note for this clone: The same CDR3 arises from other DNA sequences in this sample as well. This chain links TRBV6-6 with TRBJ2-7, with D unresolved. In germline, CDR1 is MNHNY, CDR2 SVGAGI (reference sequence). The CDR3 totals 12 residues. V lost 5 bases, J lost 3 bases, and 8 bases lay in between. CDR3 in DNA: TGTGCCAGCAGTCCAGTCCTCTACGAGCAGTACTTC. Encoded protein: CASSPVLYEQYF.

Regarding this clone: Within the sample, other DNA sequences also encode this same CDR3. The gene calls are TRBV27 and TRBJ2-5; the match to TRBD1 covers 7 bases. CDR1 MNHEY and CDR2 SMNVEV come from the germline V gene (reference sequence). The CDR3 sequence is 13 residues long. Trimming took 4 bases from V and 3 from J; bases not matched to a gene: 2. CDR3 DNA sequence: TGTGCCAGCAGTTCAACAGGGGAAGAGACCCAGTACTTC. It translates to CASSSTGEETQYF.

This chain connects TRBV7-2 to TRBJ2-7, with D possibly TRBD2 on 6 matching bases. Germline CDR1 and CDR2: SGHTA and FQGNSA. Trimming took off 6 bases at V and 3 bases at J, with 15 bases between the two ends. The CDR3 covers 14 residues. CDR3 sequence: CASSHTGTFYEQYF. In DNA, the CDR3 is TGTGCCAGCAGTCATACCGGGACTTTCTACGAGCAGTACTTC.

Only one count was recorded for this clone. V gene TRBV2 combines with J gene TRBJ2-7; no firm D call. This CDR3 has 13 residues. V was shortened by 2 bases and J by 4 bases, with 9 bases between the two germline ends. Per germline, CDR1 SNHLY and CDR2 FYNNEI. As DNA, the CDR3 is TGTGCCAGCAGTGAACTGTCAGAGTACGAGCAGTACTTC. This translates into CASSELSEYEQYF. Based on the CDR3 plus reference TRBV2 and TRBJ2-7, the full variable domain is EPEVTQTPSHQVTQMGQEVILRCVPISNHLYFYWYRQILGQKVEFLVSFYNNEISEKSEIFDDQFSVERPDGSNFTLKIRSTKLEDSAMYFCASSELSEYEQYFGPGTRLTVT.

J is TRBJ1-1 and V is TRBV19; D possibly corresponds to TRBD1 (5 bases). This CDR3 has 12 amino acids. V lost 6 bases and J lost 7, with 12 bases in between. CDR1 LNHDA and CDR2 SQIVND come from the germline V gene (reference sequence). Here the CDR3 DNA reads TGTGCCAGTAGAATTGGGGGAAGTGAAGCTTTCTTT. It translates to CASRIGGSEAFF.

This chain connects TRBV15 to TRBJ1-2; D is unresolved. Germline-derived CDR1 and CDR2 are LNHNV and YYDKDF (reference sequence). Trimming pared 0 bases from V and 8 bases from J, leaving 19 bases between. The CDR3 runs 16 residues. CDR3 DNA sequence: TGTGCCACCAGCAGAGATTTGGGCCTTTCTCCGTACGGCTACACCTTC. Its translation is CATSRDLGLSPYGYTF. Complete variable domain (other parts from reference TRBV15 and TRBJ1-2): DAMVIQNPRYQVTQFGKPVTLSCSQTLNHNVMYWYQQKSSQAPKLLFHYYDKDFNNEADTPDNFQSRRPNTSFCFLDIRSPGLGDTAMYLCATSRDLGLSPYGYTFGSGTRLTVV.

The V and J genes are TRBV7-3 and TRBJ2-5; unclear D gene. The CDR3 is made up of 13 amino acids. In germline, CDR1 is SGHTA, CDR2 FQGTGA. V gave up 4 bases and J gave up 0 bases, with 6 bases separating them. Written as DNA, the CDR3 is TGTGCCAGCAGCTCACCTAACCAAGAGACCCAGTACTTC. This encodes CASSSPNQETQYF.

This clone was counted between two and nine times. V is TRBV19 and J is TRBJ2-7; a possible D gene is TRBD1 (6 bases). The V end was cut by 10 bases, the J end by 7 bases, with 14 bases between. Germline V CDR1 and CDR2: LNHDA, SQIVND (reference sequence). The CDR3 consists of 11 residues. CDR3 loop: CATRTGFEQYF. Here the CDR3 DNA reads TGTGCCACCCGTACAGGGTTTGAGCAGTACTTC.

This clone has only a few counts. The same CDR3 is also encoded by other DNA sequences in this sample. The genes are TRBV11-2 and TRBJ2-7; weak D call: TRBD1 (5 bases). Germline CDR1 is SGHAT and CDR2 is FQNNGV. Trimming pared 0 bases from V and 3 bases from J, leaving 6 bases between. The CDR3 is 13 residues long. The CDR3 loop is CASSLDRDYEQYF. CDR3 nucleotides: TGTGCCAGCAGCTTAGACAGGGACTACGAGCAGTACTTC.

Of note for this clone: Other nucleotide sequences from this sample produce the same CDR3. This chain uses TRBV7-9 with TRBJ1-2; TRBD1 matches at 8 bases. Germline V lookup: CDR1 SEHNR, CDR2 FQNEAQ (reference sequence). After removal of 1 base from V and 2 bases from J, the junction contained 3 bases not matched to a gene. CDR3 length: 15 amino acids. The CDR3 DNA reads TGTGCCAGCAGCTTAGGGCAGGGGGCCAACTATGGCTACACCTTC. It translates to CASSLGQGANYGYTF. Looking up the rest from reference TRBV7-9 and TRBJ1-2 gives the full variable domain: DTGVSQNPRHKITKRGQNVTFRCDPISEHNRLYWYRQTLGQGPEFLTYFQNEAQLEKSRLLSDRFSAERPKGSFSTLEIQRTEQGDSAMYLCASSLGQGANYGYTFGSGTRLTVV.

The CDR3 is CASSPTSGRETQYF. DNA for the CDR3: TGTGCCAGCAGCCCCACCTCCGGTCGGGAGACCCAGTACTTC. The chain employs TRBV14 and TRBJ2-5; D ambiguous. The ends were cut back, 4 bases at V and 5 bases at J, with 14 bases in the middle. The CDR3 is 14 amino acids. Germline CDR1 reads SGHDN; CDR2 reads FVKESK.

V gene TRBV6-5 combines with J gene TRBJ2-2, with D perhaps matching TRBD1 (6 bases). Germline V gene lookup returns CDR1 MNHEY and CDR2 SVGAGI. V was clipped by 7 bases and J by 5 bases, with 11 bases between them. CDR3 size: 13 residues. Here the CDR3 reads CASTNRVTGELFF. The CDR3 coding sequence is TGTGCCAGCACCAACAGGGTTACCGGGGAGCTGTTTTTT.

V is TRBV27 and J is TRBJ1-1; D is undetermined. CDR3 length: 15 amino acids. Germline CDR1 reads MNHEY; CDR2 reads SMNVEV (reference sequence). V lost 0 bases, J lost 6 bases, and 14 bases lay in between. The CDR3, as DNA: TGTGCCAGCAGTTTATCCCCGGTCGGTACATCTGAAGCTTTCTTT. Residues: CASSLSPVGTSEAFF.

The chain has TRBV4-2 and TRBJ2-7; 12 positions match TRBD1. Germline V gene data show CDR1 as LGHNA and CDR2 as YNFKEQ. V shed 6 bases, J shed 7 bases, and the junction held 10 bases outside the gene matches. The length of the CDR3 is 15 residues. CDR3 region: CASSAPGQGAGEQYF. DNA for the CDR3: TGTGCCAGCAGTGCCCCGGGACAGGGGGCAGGAGAGCAGTACTTC.

Remarks on this clone: Distinct nucleotide sequences in the sample also encode this CDR3. The rearrangement uses TRBV6-5 and TRBJ2-3; D is unresolved. The length of the CDR3 is 15 residues. Trimming took 0 bases from V and 1 from J, leaving 8 bases between them. Germline V lookup: CDR1 MNHEY, CDR2 SVGAGI. In DNA form, the CDR3 reads TGTGCCAGCAGTTACTCAGGCGGCGGCACAGATACGCAGTATTTT. Its protein is CASSYSGGGTDTQYF.